This record concerns one T cell receptor (beta chain) sequence. This record belongs to a study of blood T cell repertoires in COVID-19. Overall study context: Collection of acute and convalescent COVID-19 samples took place in the United States, Italy and Spain. T cells, B-cell-depleted T cells, or PBMCs supplied cDNA or gDNA.

Authors' processing steps: Estimation of nucleated cell counts was performed using reference gene primer amplification. Libraries were prepared by immunoSEQ multiplex PCR; TCRdb keeps only in-frame clonotypes and omits some of them. V and J calls and clone size come straight from that table; D and trimming were deduced from the DNA. This sample has around 320,000 clones, with roughly 85% found just once. The V end lost 4 bases, the J end lost 4 bases, and 6 bases lay between the germline ends. CDR1 and CDR2 (germline): SGHAT, FQNNGV. The CDR3 loop spans 12 amino acids. Source material: peripheral blood. This sequence joins TRBV11-2 and TRBJ2-3; a weak D match, TRBD1 (5 bases). This receptor was identified in a human donor in a cohort sampled during active COVID-19. CDR3 nucleotides: TGTGCCAGCAGCTCCAGGGCAGATACGCAGTATTTT. This encodes CASSSRADTQYF.